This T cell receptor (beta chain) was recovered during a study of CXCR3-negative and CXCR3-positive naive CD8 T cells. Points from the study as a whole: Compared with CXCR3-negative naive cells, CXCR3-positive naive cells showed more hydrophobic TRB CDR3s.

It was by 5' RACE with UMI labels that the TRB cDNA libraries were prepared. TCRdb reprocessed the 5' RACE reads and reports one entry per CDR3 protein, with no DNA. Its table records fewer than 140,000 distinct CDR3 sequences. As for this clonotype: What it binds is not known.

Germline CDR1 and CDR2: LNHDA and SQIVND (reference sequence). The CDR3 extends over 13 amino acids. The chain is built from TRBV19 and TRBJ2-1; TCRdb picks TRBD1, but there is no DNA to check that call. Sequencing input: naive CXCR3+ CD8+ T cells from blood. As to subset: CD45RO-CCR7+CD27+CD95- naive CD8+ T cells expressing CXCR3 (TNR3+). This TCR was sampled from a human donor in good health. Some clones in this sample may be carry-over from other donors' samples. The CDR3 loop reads CASSLRATTAQFF.